This entry concerns a single T cell receptor beta chain. Antigen unknown. Sequenced samples came from active juvenile idiopathic arthritis patients. This entry is derived from a study of circulating and synovial CD4+ cells in juvenile arthritis. Data came from immunoSEQ multiplex PCR; TCRdb stores just in-frame clones and leaves some out. The top ten clones hold 2.5% to 3% of a sample with about 32,000 clones, roughly 95% of them seen once. General observations from the study: Measured synovium overlap likely understates the true shared repertoire. Some such blood samples were as oligoclonal as synovium. T cell genome counts differed by at least an order of magnitude between CPL and CD4 samples.

The junction had 8 bases not matched to a gene; V was cut back by 1 base and J by 2 bases. The CDR3 runs to 16 residues. Germline loops: CDR1 SGHKS, CDR2 YYEKEE (reference sequence). The chain combines TRBV5-5 with TRBJ2-5; TRBD1 matches 7 bases. The clonotype comes from a human donor with juvenile idiopathic arthritis. The sample consisted of CD4+ T cells from blood. CDR3 sequence reads: CASSLRGGSGQETQYF. CDR3 in DNA: TGTGCCAGCAGCTTGCGAGGGGGCTCGGGTCAAGAGACCCAGTACTTC.